The source of this T cell receptor (beta chain) is a study of CD8 T cells in Susac syndrome. The RNA input was roughly 0.45 to 1 ug, and it was reverse transcribed with random hexamers. MiXCR was run by TCRdb on the immunoSEQ multiplex PCR reads, yielding one entry per CDR3 protein. Among some 200,000 distinct CDR3 sequences listed, approximately 95% were seen once. TEMRA cells were FACS-enriched, with CD8+ and CD4+ T cells isolated negatively. The sample taken for sequencing was CD8+ T cells from PBMCs. This TCR came from a human donor with Susac syndrome.

The CDR3 DNA is TGTGCCAGCAGCTTAGTCACAGGGGGCATCGATGAGCAGTTCTTC. This translates into CASSLVTGGIDEQFF. The chain employs TRBV11-2 and TRBJ2-1; TRBD1 matches 9 bases. Trimming at V came to 1 base and at J to 8 bases, leaving 6 bases not matched to a gene. The CDR3 is made up of 15 amino acids. Germline V gene data show CDR1 as SGHAT and CDR2 as FQNNGV.